These 14 T cell receptor beta chains share one sample of origin, sequenced in a study of blood T cell repertoires in COVID-19. Assay used: immunoSEQ multiplex PCR; TCRdb lists only in-frame clones, some missing. This sample carries around 100,000 clones, about 86% of them seen once, and the ten largest clones take 1.5% to 2%. Source material: peripheral blood. These receptors originate from a man older than 75 with acute or convalescent COVID-19.

J is TRBJ2-7 and V is TRBV28; no definite D call. V lost 4 bases, J lost 2 bases, and 6 bases lay in between. Germline-derived CDR1 and CDR2 are MDHEN and SYDVKM. The CDR3 has 12 amino acids. The CDR3 sequence: CASSSPTYEQYF. CDR3 bases: TGTGCCAGCAGTTCCCCAACCTACGAGCAGTACTTC.

The chain links TRBV4-3 to TRBJ2-1, with 10 bases identical to TRBD2. The CDR3 covers 16 residues. Trimming removed 0 bases from V and 8 bases from J; junction bases left unmatched: 7. Germline CDR1 LGHNA, CDR2 YSLEER. The CDR3 bases are TGCGCCAGCAGCCAAGATAGCGGGAGGAGTGAAGATGAGCAGTTCTTC. Its protein is CASSQDSGRSEDEQFF.

The chain is built from TRBV28 and TRBJ1-6; TRBD1 matches 9 bases. V shed 4 bases, J shed 7 bases, and the junction held 8 bases outside the gene matches. Germline V gene data show CDR1 as MDHEN and CDR2 as SYDVKM. The CDR3 spans 16 residues. In nucleotides, the CDR3 is TGTGCCAGCAGTTGGGACAGGGCCTCCGCAAATTCACCCCTCCACTTT. Translating it yields CASSWDRASANSPLHF.

The chain links TRBV2 to TRBJ1-3; weak D call: TRBD1 (5 bases). CDR3 length: 14 residues. In germline, CDR1 is SNHLY, CDR2 FYNNEI. V lost 7 bases, J lost 1 base, and 11 bases lay in between. CDR3 sequence: CASNWGPSGNTIYF. DNA for the CDR3: TGTGCCAGCAACTGGGGCCCTTCTGGAAACACCATATATTTT.

The V and J genes are TRBV18 and TRBJ2-3, with 8 bases identical to TRBD1. The V segment lost 4 bases and the J segment 3 bases; nucleotides outside the gene matches: 3. Per the germline V gene, CDR1 is KGHSH and CDR2 is LQKENI. This CDR3 is built from 14 residues. The CDR3 sequence: CASSRTGGTDTQYF. The CDR3, as DNA: TGTGCCAGCTCACGTACAGGGGGAACAGATACGCAGTATTTT.

The rearrangement joins TRBV10-3 to TRBJ2-7, with TRBD2 identical over 11 bases. V lost 5 bases to trimming and J lost 6 bases; unmatched junction nucleotides: 9. This CDR3 region has 15 residues. From germline, CDR1 is ENHRY and CDR2 SYGVKD. CDR3 amino acids: CAISLSTSGSSEQYF. The CDR3 DNA reads TGTGCCATCAGTCTCAGCACTAGCGGGAGTTCCGAGCAGTACTTC.

The chain joins TRBV28 to TRBJ2-7; 8 bases align to TRBD1. CDR1 and CDR2 (germline): MDHEN, SYDVKM. The junction had 14 bases not matched to a gene; V was cut back by 2 bases and J by 2 bases. There are 18 residues in the CDR3. The CDR3 coding sequence is TGTGCCAGCAGTTTAAGAGGACAGGGCCGGTCGAGGGCCTACGAGCAGTACTTC. Translating gives CASSLRGQGRSRAYEQYF.

The chain links TRBV19 to TRBJ1-4, with 9 nucleotides matching TRBD1. CDR3 length equals 14 residues. The ends lost 5 bases at V and 4 bases at J; junction bases unmatched: 2. Germline V CDR1 and CDR2: LNHDA, SQIVND (reference sequence). The CDR3 here is CASSDRGDNEKLFF. The DNA for the CDR3 is TGTGCCAGTAGTGACAGGGGGGATAATGAAAAACTGTTTTTT.

The genes are TRBV19 and TRBJ2-3, with 7 nucleotides matching TRBD1. The CDR3 is made up of 16 amino acids. Per germline, CDR1 LNHDA and CDR2 SQIVND (reference sequence). After removal of 4 bases from V and 5 bases from J, the junction contained 12 bases not matched to a gene. For the CDR3, the DNA is TGTGCCAGTAGTAACCCGACAGGGCTTGGAATAGATACGCAGTATTTT. It specifies CASSNPTGLGIDTQYF.

The chain uses TRBV14 and TRBJ2-2; D perhaps matches TRBD2 (5 bases). The V end lost 5 bases, the J end lost 3 bases, and 16 bases lay between the germline ends. Germline values: CDR1 SGHDN, CDR2 FVKESK. There are 16 residues in the CDR3. The CDR3 here is CASSGNLAADTGELFF. DNA for the CDR3: TGTGCCAGCAGCGGAAATCTAGCAGCGGACACCGGGGAGCTGTTTTTT.

The chain carries TRBV7-3 and TRBJ2-2; D perhaps matches TRBD2 (5 bases). The germline V gene encodes CDR1 SGHTA and CDR2 FQGTGA. V was clipped by 0 bases and J by 6 bases, with 8 bases between them. The CDR3 runs to 14 residues. CDR3 nucleotides: TGTGCCAGCAGCTTAACCCGGGGTGCCGGGGAGCTGTTTTTT. It yields the protein CASSLTRGAGELFF. The variable domain in full, completed from reference TRBV7-3 and TRBJ2-2, reads GAGVSQTPSNKVTEKGKYVELRCDPISGHTALYWYRQSLGQGPEFLIYFQGTGAADDSGLPNDRFFAVRPEGSVSTLKIQRTERGDSAVYLCASSLTRGAGELFFGEGSRLTVL.

The chain carries TRBV19 and TRBJ1-1; 7 bases agree with TRBD1. V lost 7 bases and J lost 5; bases outside the gene matches: 13. CDR3 size: 15 residues. Germline V gives CDR1 LNHDA, CDR2 SQIVND (reference sequence). The CDR3 sequence is CASTDAGGWRTEAFF. The CDR3 DNA follows: TGTGCCAGTACCGACGCAGGGGGATGGCGTACTGAAGCTTTCTTT.

The rearrangement joins TRBV5-1 to TRBJ1-1, with D uncertain. Germline assignment: CDR1 SGHRS and CDR2 YFSETQ. V was clipped by 2 bases and J by 1 base, with 12 bases between them. The CDR3 is 15 amino acids. Written as DNA, the CDR3 is TGCGCCAGCAGCTTAGGAGGTGTGGCGAACACTGAAGCTTTCTTT. It is translated as CASSLGGVANTEAFF.

The CDR3 is CASSLRLAGLETQYF. CDR3 DNA sequence: TGTGCCAGTAGTCTCCGACTAGCGGGATTGGAGACCCAGTACTTC. V and J are TRBV19 and TRBJ2-5, with TRBD2 identical over 11 bases. V shed 5 bases, J shed 5 bases, and the junction held 7 bases outside the gene matches. CDR1 and CDR2 (germline): LNHDA, SQIVND (reference sequence). This CDR3 region has 15 residues.